These 14 T cell receptor beta chains share one sample of origin, sequenced in a study of blood T cell repertoires in COVID-19. Clones were sequenced by immunoSEQ multiplex PCR, and TCRdb holds only the in-frame ones, with some missing. Of roughly 260,000 clones in the sample, 75% to 95% were seen once. The sequenced material came from peripheral blood. These receptors all come from a person aged 18 to 35 with COVID-19, enrolled during active disease.

This clone was picked up one time. The chain joins TRBV4-1 to TRBJ2-3, with TRBD2 matching over 11 bases. The J segment lost 4 bases and the V segment lost 1 base, leaving 4 bases of the junction unmatched. The CDR3 is made up of 16 amino acids. Germline V CDR1 and CDR2: MGHRA, YSYEKL. This CDR3 reads CASSQGTSGFSDTQYF. Written as DNA, the CDR3 is TGCGCCAGCAGCCAAGGGACTAGCGGGTTCTCAGATACGCAGTATTTT.

This rearrangement joins TRBV12-3 or TRBV12-4 to TRBJ1-1, with D possibly TRBD1 on 5 matching bases. The CDR3 spans 12 residues. V was trimmed by 5 bases and J by 8 bases, leaving 12 bases between them. The CDR3 is CASSPWTSEAFF. CDR3 coding DNA: TGTGCCAGCAGTCCATGGACAAGCGAAGCTTTCTTT.

In regard to this clone: The junction does not match germline at one end; this may be a read error. The chain recombines TRBV7-9 with TRBJ1-6; D not certain. CDR3 length equals 16 residues. Germline V lookup: CDR1 SEHNR, CDR2 FQNEAQ (reference sequence). This CDR3 is CASTLLGNPGGSPLHF. CDR3 nucleotides: TGTGCCAGCACCTTACTGGGCAACCCTGGTGGTTCACCCCTCCACTTT.

This sequence joins TRBV19 and TRBJ2-6; D not certain. The CDR3 is 15 residues long. V lost 2 bases and J lost 4, with 9 bases in between. Germline values: CDR1 LNHDA, CDR2 SQIVND (reference sequence). This CDR3 reads CASSISGFGANVLTF. The CDR3 DNA sequence: TGTGCCAGTAGTATATCAGGTTTCGGGGCCAACGTCCTGACTTTC.

This chain links TRBV2 with TRBJ2-6, with 12 bases lining up with TRBD1. The J segment lost 0 bases and the V segment lost 9 bases, leaving 6 bases of the junction unmatched. Germline V gene sequence: CDR1 SNHLY, CDR2 FYNNEI. This CDR3 region has 17 residues. CDR3 sequence reads: CARTTGQGASGANVLTF. In DNA form, the CDR3 reads TGTGCCAGAACTACGGGACAGGGGGCCTCTGGGGCCAACGTCCTGACTTTC.

The J gene is TRBJ1-1, the V gene TRBV6-1, with no clear D. The CDR3 extends over 15 amino acids. V was pared by 1 base and J by 3 bases, with 12 bases between. The germline gives CDR1 MNHNS, CDR2 SASEGT. The CDR3 spells CASSEGSAYDTEAFF. CDR3 DNA: TGTGCCAGCAGTGAAGGGAGTGCATACGACACTGAAGCTTTCTTT.

This chain uses TRBV29-1 with TRBJ1-2; D gene unclear. Germline loops: CDR1 SQVTM, CDR2 ANQGSEA. The CDR3 is 14 residues long. Trimming pared 5 bases from V and 2 bases from J, leaving 15 bases between. This CDR3 reads CSVSAGIENYGYTF. The CDR3 bases are TGCAGCGTTAGCGCCGGGATCGAAAACTATGGCTACACCTTC.

The V and J genes are TRBV4-3 and TRBJ2-1; 9 nucleotides align to TRBD2. This CDR3 comprises 17 residues. Trimming removed 0 bases from V and 7 bases from J; junction bases left unmatched: 10. The V gene's germline CDR1 is LGHNA and CDR2 YSLEER. The CDR3 DNA reads as TGCGCCAGCAGCCAAGACTACACGGCGGGAGGGCTTAATGAGCAGTTCTTC. Encoded protein: CASSQDYTAGGLNEQFF.

The V gene is TRBV6-5, the J gene TRBJ1-4; no clear D. Germline V gives CDR1 MNHEY, CDR2 SVGAGI. This CDR3 has 15 amino acids. Trimming pared 2 bases from V and 7 bases from J, leaving 14 bases between. The DNA of the CDR3 is TGTGCCAGCAGTTACAGGACGGGCCGGGGTGAAAAACTGTTTTTT. It encodes CASSYRTGRGEKLFF.

DNA of the CDR3: TGCGCCAGCAGCCAAGAAACGAGTAGCTCCTACGAGCAGTACTTC. Translating gives CASSQETSSSYEQYF. The chain recombines TRBV4-1 with TRBJ2-7, with unresolved D. The CDR3 contains 15 residues. V was pared by 0 bases and J by 0 bases, with 9 bases between. Germline lookup yields CDR1 MGHRA and CDR2 YSYEKL.

The chain couples TRBV5-8 to TRBJ2-3, with 8 bases aligning to TRBD2. CDR3 length: 17 amino acids. With V trimmed by 5 bases and J by 0 bases, 11 bases remained unmatched. The germline V gene encodes CDR1 SGHTS and CDR2 YDEGEE. Here the CDR3 reads CASRTSATHPSTDTQYF. CDR3 in DNA: TGTGCCAGCAGGACTAGCGCAACCCACCCTAGCACAGATACGCAGTATTTT.

The rearrangement uses TRBV7-8 and TRBJ1-1; D may be TRBD1 (6 bases). The germline V and J ends were trimmed by 5 bases and 1 base, with 8 bases remaining between them. There are 13 residues in the CDR3. CDR1 and CDR2 from the germline V gene are SGHVS and FQNEAQ. The CDR3 here is CASSRTENTEAFF. As DNA, the CDR3 is TGTGCCAGCAGCAGGACAGAGAACACTGAAGCTTTCTTT.

V and J are TRBV19 and TRBJ2-3, with 8 positions matching TRBD2. Germline CDR1 is LNHDA and CDR2 is SQIVND (reference sequence). CDR3 length equals 15 residues. The trim removed 7 bases at V and 0 bases at J, leaving 6 bases unmatched. The CDR3 DNA is TGTGCCAGTAAGACCGGGACTAGGAGCACAGATACGCAGTATTTT. This encodes CASKTGTRSTDTQYF.

V is TRBV29-1 and J is TRBJ1-1, with 12 bases identical to TRBD1. J gave up 5 bases and V 7 bases, and 8 bases lay outside the gene matches. CDR1 and CDR2 (germline): SQVTM, ANQGSEA. The CDR3 totals 14 residues. The CDR3 protein is CSAPPGQGATEAFF. The CDR3 nucleotides read TGCAGCGCGCCCCCGGGACAGGGGGCTACTGAAGCTTTCTTT.